This TCR beta chain was identified during a study of blood T cell repertoires in COVID-19. The table came from immunoSEQ multiplex PCR; TCRdb's copy has only in-frame clones and leaves some out. The sample has over 150,000 clones, 82% seen once. Recruits, aged 18 to 89 years, lived in 25 or so US areas. CDR3 length: 14 residues. The germline gives CDR1 MNHEY, CDR2 SMNVEV (reference sequence). Trimming cost V 1 base and J 3 bases, with 8 bases left between them. The material sequenced was PBMCs or T cells enriched from blood (not recorded which). The clonotype originates from a man aged 35-49 years who had recovered from COVID-19. The chain is built from TRBV27 and TRBJ2-3; D is possibly TRBD1 (5 bases). The CDR3, as DNA: TGTGCCAGCAGTTTATACAGGTCGACAGATACGCAGTATTTT. Protein: CASSLYRSTDTQYF.